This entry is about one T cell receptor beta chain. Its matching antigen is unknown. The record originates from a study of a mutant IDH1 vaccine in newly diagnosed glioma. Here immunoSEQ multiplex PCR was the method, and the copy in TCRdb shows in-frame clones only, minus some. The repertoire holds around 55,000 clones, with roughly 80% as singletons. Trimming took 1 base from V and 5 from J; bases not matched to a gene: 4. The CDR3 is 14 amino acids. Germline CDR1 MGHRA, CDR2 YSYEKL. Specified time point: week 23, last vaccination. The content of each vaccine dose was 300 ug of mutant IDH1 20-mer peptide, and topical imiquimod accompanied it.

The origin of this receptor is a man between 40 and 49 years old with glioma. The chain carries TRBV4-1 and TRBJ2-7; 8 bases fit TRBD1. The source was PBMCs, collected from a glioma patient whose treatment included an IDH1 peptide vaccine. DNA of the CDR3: TGCGCCAGCAGCCAAGGGACAGGGAGTAACGAGCAGTACTTC. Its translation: CASSQGTGSNEQYF.